The clone carrying this T cell receptor beta chain was seen many times. Within a library made for alpha chains, this beta chain is off target, and its count is uninformative. One entry per CDR3 protein, called by TCRdb with MiXCR from the 5' RACE reads. This table has more than 9,500 distinct CDR3 sequences, about 6% appearing once. This sample is part of a study of spatial heterogeneity in lung cancer. The time point was: sample taken at primary tumor resection. Sequencing was performed on whole RNA extracted from tumor and nontumor lung tissue, or from frozen PBMC, and the material was left unsorted. CDR3 length equals 15 residues. Trimming took off 3 bases at V and 5 bases at J, with 14 bases between the two ends. Germline CDR1 SEHNR, CDR2 FQNEAQ (reference sequence).

The sample was normal lung tissue next to the tumor, taken at surgery. This receptor was taken from a male donor with early-stage non-small cell lung cancer. This chain links TRBV7-9 with TRBJ2-1; a weak D match, TRBD2 (6 bases). The CDR3 sequence: CASSFRDFGDNEQFF. CDR3 coding DNA: TGTGCCAGCAGCTTTCGGGACTTCGGTGACAATGAGCAGTTCTTC.